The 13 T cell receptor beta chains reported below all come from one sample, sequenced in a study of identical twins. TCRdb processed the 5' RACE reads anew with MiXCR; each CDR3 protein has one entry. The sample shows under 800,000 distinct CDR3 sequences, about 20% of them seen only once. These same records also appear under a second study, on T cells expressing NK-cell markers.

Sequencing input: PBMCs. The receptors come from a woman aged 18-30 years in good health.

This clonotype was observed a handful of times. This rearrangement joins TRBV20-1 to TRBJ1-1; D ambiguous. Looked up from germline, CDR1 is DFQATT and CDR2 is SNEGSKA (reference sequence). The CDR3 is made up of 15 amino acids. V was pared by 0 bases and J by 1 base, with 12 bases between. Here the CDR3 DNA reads TGCAGTGCTAGAGATCTTGGCTCGGGGAACACTGAAGCTTTCTTT. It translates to CSARDLGSGNTEAFF.

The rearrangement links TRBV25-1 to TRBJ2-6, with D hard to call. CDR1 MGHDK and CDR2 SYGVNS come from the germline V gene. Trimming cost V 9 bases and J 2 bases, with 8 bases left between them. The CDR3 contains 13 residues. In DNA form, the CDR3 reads TGTGCCAGTAGATATCCTGGGGCCAACGTCCTGACTTTC. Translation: CASRYPGANVLTF.

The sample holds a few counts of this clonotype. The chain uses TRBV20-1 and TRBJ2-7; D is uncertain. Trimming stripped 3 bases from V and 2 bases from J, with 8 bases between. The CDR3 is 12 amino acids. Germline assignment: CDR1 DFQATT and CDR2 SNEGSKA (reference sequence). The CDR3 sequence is CSARDHTYEQYF. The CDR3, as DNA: TGCAGTGCTAGGGACCATACCTACGAGCAGTACTTC.

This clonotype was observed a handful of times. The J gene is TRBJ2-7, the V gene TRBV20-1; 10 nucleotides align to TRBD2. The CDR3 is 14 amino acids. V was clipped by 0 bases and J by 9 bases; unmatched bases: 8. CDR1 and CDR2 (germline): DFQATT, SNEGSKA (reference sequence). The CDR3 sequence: CSARDAGLATGQYF. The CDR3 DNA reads TGCAGTGCTAGAGATGCGGGACTAGCGACCGGGCAGTACTTC.

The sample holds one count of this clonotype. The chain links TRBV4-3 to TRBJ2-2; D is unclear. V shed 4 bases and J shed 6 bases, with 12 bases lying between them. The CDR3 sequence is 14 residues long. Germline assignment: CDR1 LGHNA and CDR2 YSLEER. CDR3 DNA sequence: TGCGCCAGCAGCCCCCAGCTGATTGCCGGGGAGCTGTTTTTT. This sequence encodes CASSPQLIAGELFF.

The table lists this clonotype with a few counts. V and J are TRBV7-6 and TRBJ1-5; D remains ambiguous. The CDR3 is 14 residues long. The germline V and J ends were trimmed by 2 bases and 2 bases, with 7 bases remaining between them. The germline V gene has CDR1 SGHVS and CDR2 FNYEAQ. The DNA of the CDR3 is TGTGCCAGCAGCTTAAATGGTGGCAATCAGCCCCAGCATTTT. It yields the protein CASSLNGGNQPQHF.

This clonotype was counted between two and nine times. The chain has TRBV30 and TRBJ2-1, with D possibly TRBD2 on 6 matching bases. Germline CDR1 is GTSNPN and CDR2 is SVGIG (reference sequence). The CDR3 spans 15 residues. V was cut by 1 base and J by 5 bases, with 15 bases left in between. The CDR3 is CAWSAGGLANNEQFF. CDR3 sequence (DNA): TGTGCCTGGAGTGCAGGAGGTCTAGCGAACAATGAGCAGTTCTTC. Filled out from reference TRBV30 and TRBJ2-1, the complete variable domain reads SQTIHQWPATLVQPVGSPLSLECTVEGTSNPNLYWYRQAAGRGLQLLFYSVGIGQISSEVPQNLSASRPQDRQFILSSKKLLLSDSGFYLCAWSAGGLANNEQFFGPGTRLTVL.

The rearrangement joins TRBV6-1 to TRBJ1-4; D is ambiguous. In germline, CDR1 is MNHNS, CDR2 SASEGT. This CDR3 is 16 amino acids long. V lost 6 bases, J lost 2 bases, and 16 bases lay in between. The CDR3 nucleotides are TGTGCCAGCAGGACGGAACATGCTCCTACTAATGAAAAACTGTTTTTT. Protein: CASRTEHAPTNEKLFF.

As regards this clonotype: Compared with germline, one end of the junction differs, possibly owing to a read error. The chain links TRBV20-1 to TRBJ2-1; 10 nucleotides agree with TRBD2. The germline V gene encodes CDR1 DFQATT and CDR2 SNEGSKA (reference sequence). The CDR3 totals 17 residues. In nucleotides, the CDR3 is TGCTGTGCTAGAGGTTTACCCCTAGCGGGAGCATCGAATGAGCAGTTCTTC. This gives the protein CCARGLPLAGASNEQFF.

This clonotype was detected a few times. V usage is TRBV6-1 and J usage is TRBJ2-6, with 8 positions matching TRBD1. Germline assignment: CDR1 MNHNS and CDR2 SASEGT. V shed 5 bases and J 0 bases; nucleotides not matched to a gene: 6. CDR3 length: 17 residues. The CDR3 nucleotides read TGTGCCAGCAGTAGCCGGGACAGGCACTCTGGGGCCAACGTCCTGACTTTC. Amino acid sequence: CASSSRDRHSGANVLTF.

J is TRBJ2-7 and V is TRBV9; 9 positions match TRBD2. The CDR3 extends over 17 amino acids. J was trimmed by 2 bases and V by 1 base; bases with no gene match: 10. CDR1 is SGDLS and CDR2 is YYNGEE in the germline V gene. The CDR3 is CASSVNPSAGGAYEQYF. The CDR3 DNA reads TGTGCCAGCAGCGTAAACCCCTCGGCGGGGGGGGCCTACGAGCAGTACTTC. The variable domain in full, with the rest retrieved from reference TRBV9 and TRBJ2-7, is DSGVTQTPKHLITATGQRVTLRCSPRSGDLSVYWYQQSLDQGLQFLIQYYNGEERAKGNILERFSAQQFPDLHSELNLSSLELGDSALYFCASSVNPSAGGAYEQYFGPGTRLTVT.

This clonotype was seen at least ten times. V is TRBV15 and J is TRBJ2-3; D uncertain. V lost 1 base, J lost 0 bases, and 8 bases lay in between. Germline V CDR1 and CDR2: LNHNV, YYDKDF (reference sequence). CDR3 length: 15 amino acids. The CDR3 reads CATSRGLGSTDTQYF. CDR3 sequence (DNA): TGTGCCACCAGCAGAGGATTAGGTAGCACAGATACGCAGTATTTT.

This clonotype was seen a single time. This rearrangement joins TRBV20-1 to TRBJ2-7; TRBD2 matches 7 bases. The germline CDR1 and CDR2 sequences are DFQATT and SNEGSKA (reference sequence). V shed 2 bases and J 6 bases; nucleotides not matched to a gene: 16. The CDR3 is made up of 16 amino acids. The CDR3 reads CSARPAGDARWGEQYF. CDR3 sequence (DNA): TGCAGTGCTAGACCGGCGGGGGACGCCCGGTGGGGCGAGCAGTACTTC.